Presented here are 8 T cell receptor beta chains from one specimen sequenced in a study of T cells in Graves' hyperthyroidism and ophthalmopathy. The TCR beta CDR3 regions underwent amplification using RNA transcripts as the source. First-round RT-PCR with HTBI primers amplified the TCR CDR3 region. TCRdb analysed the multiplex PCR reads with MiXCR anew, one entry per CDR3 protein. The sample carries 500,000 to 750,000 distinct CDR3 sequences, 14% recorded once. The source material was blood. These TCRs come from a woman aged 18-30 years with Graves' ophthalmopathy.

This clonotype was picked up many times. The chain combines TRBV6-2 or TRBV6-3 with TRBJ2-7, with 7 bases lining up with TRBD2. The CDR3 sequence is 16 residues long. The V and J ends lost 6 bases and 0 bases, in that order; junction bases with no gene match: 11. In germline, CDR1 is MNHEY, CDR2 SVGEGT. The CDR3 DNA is TGTGCCAGCAGCCCACGGGGAGGGCCGAGCTCCTACGAGCAGTACTTC. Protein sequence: CASSPRGGPSSYEQYF.

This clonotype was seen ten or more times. This CDR3 reads CATRMTSPLGTDTQYF. CDR3 in DNA: TGTGCCACCAGGATGACTAGCCCCCTAGGGACAGATACGCAGTATTTT. The chain recombines TRBV24-1 with TRBJ2-3, with 7 positions matching TRBD2. This CDR3 comprises 16 residues. Germline CDR1 is KGHDR and CDR2 is SFDVKD. Trimming cost V 7 bases and J 3 bases; bases outside gene matches: 12.

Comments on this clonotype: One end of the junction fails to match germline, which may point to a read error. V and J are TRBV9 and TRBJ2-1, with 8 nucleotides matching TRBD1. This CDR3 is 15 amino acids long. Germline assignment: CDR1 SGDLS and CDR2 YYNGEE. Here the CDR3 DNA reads TGTACCAGCAACAGGGGGGACTTTTTCGACAATGAGCAGTTCTTC. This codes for CTSNRGDFFDNEQFF.

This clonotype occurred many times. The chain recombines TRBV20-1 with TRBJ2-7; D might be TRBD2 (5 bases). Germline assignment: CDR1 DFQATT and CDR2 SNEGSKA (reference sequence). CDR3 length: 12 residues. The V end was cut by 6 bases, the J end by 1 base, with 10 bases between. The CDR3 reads CSALRDSYEQYF. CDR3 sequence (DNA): TGCAGTGCCTTACGGGATTCCTACGAGCAGTACTTC.

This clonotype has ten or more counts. The chain's CDR3 is CASSYRLAGAIIHEQYF. The CDR3 DNA is TGTGCCAGCAGTTACCGATTAGCGGGAGCTATTATCCACGAGCAGTACTTC. J is TRBJ2-7 and V is TRBV6-1; 9 nucleotides line up with TRBD2. In germline, CDR1 is MNHNS, CDR2 SASEGT. This CDR3 is 17 amino acids long. J gave up 5 bases and V 5 bases, and 16 bases lay outside the gene matches.

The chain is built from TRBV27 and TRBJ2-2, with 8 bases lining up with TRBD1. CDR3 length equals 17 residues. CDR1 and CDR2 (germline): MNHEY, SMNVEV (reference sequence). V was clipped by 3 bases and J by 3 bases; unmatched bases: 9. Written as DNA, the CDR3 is TGTGCCAGCAGTTTTTGGACAGGGAGTTTTTACACCGGGGAGCTGTTTTTT. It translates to CASSFWTGSFYTGELFF.

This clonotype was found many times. CDR3 region: CASSQPPIGEQYF. CDR3 in DNA: TGTGCCAGCAGTCAACCTCCAATCGGGGAGCAGTACTTC. The chain recombines TRBV6-2 or TRBV6-3 with TRBJ2-7; D not certain. CDR1 is MNHEY, CDR2 SVGEGT, per germline. The length of the CDR3 is 13 residues. V lost 5 bases and J 7 bases, leaving 15 bases between the germline ends.

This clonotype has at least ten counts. The CDR3 bases are TGTGCCATCAGTGGTACTAGCTATGAGCAGTTCTTC. Translated, it gives CAISGTSYEQFF. The chain uses TRBV10-3 and TRBJ2-1; D is perhaps TRBD2 (6 bases). The germline CDR1 and CDR2 sequences are ENHRY and SYGVKD. V was shortened by 4 bases and J by 8 bases, with 9 bases between the two germline ends. This CDR3 is built from 12 residues.